This T cell receptor beta chain was sequenced in a study of PD-1 blockade in classical Hodgkin lymphoma. Only in-frame clones appear in the TCRdb table, and some are missing; sequencing was by immunoSEQ multiplex PCR. Here the sample spans about 50,000 clones, around 70% being singletons. Each and every patient relapsed after autologous stem cell transplantation, and patients got differing brentuximab vedotin exposure. The best responses consisted of complete response, partial response or progressive disease. Germline CDR1 and CDR2: MDHEN and SYDVKM. This CDR3 contains 17 residues. V lost 6 bases and J lost 0, with 15 bases in between. Study observations and caveats: Baseline diversity was lower in partial responders and progressors than complete responders.

Note on this clone: Its specificity is not known.

Sequences were derived from peripheral blood mononuclear cells (PBMCs), sampled at baseline. The clonotype comes from a human donor with classical Hodgkin lymphoma. The rearrangement links TRBV28 to TRBJ2-6; D not resolved. CDR3 protein: CASRSSGPSSGANVLTF. DNA of the CDR3: TGTGCCAGCAGGTCCTCCGGGCCCTCCTCTGGGGCCAACGTCCTGACTTTC.